This passage covers 10 T cell receptor beta chains from one sample sequenced in a study of T cells in Graves' hyperthyroidism and ophthalmopathy. Amplified TCR beta CDR3 regions came from RNA transcripts. First-round RT-PCR of the TCR CDR3 relied on the HTBI primer set. MiXCR was run by TCRdb on the multiplex PCR reads, yielding one entry per CDR3 protein. The sample has 450,000 to 700,000 distinct CDR3 sequences, approximately 44% seen once; the top ten hold under 20%. Material for sequencing was peripheral blood or thyroid tissue (not recorded which). These receptors originate from an adult woman with Graves' disease, either hyperthyroidism or ophthalmopathy (not recorded which).

The J gene is TRBJ2-2, the V gene TRBV5-1, with a tentative D call TRBD1 (5 bases). The CDR3 loop spans 13 amino acids. Trimming cost V 5 bases and J 4 bases, with 9 bases left between them. Looked up from germline, CDR1 is SGHRS and CDR2 is YFSETQ. The CDR3 DNA is TGCGCCAGCAGACAGCAGGGCACCGGGGAGCTGTTTTTT. Protein product: CASRQQGTGELFF.

This clonotype appeared a few times. The chain couples TRBV29-1 to TRBJ1-1; 7 nucleotides match TRBD1. J gave up 11 bases and V 6 bases, and 9 bases lay outside the gene matches. This CDR3 comprises 11 residues. CDR1 is SQVTM, CDR2 ANQGSEA, per germline. The CDR3 protein is CSVGTAAGAFF. The CDR3 coding sequence is TGCAGCGTGGGGACAGCGGCAGGGGCTTTCTTT.

There are many counts of this clonotype. The chain carries TRBV4-1 and TRBJ1-1; possible D gene TRBD1, 5 bases. The V end lost 2 bases, the J end lost 1 base, and 11 bases lay between the germline ends. Germline-derived CDR1 and CDR2 are MGHRA and YSYEKL. The CDR3 length is 15 residues. The CDR3 is CASSQWDGGNTEAFF. In DNA form, the CDR3 reads TGCGCCAGCAGCCAATGGGACGGGGGGAACACTGAAGCTTTCTTT.

This chain links TRBV15 with TRBJ2-7, with TRBD1 as a possible D gene (6 bases). This CDR3 has 15 residues. From germline, CDR1 is LNHNV and CDR2 YYDKDF (reference sequence). V shed 7 bases and J shed 2 bases, with 18 bases lying between them. The CDR3 nucleotides are TGTGCCACCATCTCGTTTAGACAGGCGCCCTACGAGCAGTACTTC. It is translated as CATISFRQAPYEQYF. Full variable domain (remainder filled in from reference TRBV15 and TRBJ2-7): DAMVIQNPRYQVTQFGKPVTLSCSQTLNHNVMYWYQQKSSQAPKLLFHYYDKDFNNEADTPDNFQSRRPNTSFCFLDIRSPGLGDTAMYLCATISFRQAPYEQYFGPGTRLTVT.

At least ten counts were recorded for this clonotype. The rearrangement uses TRBV12-3 or TRBV12-4 and TRBJ2-7; D tentatively fits TRBD1 or TRBD2 (5 bases each). Trimming shortened V by 1 base and J by 5 bases, and 18 bases separated the two germline ends. This CDR3 contains 16 residues. The CDR3 nucleotides are TGTGCCAGCAGTTTAGTGGGACCAAAAATTCCTGACGAGCAGTACTTC. This codes for CASSLVGPKIPDEQYF.

The chain has TRBV6-1 and TRBJ2-7; D may be TRBD1 or TRBD2 (5 bases each). V lost 6 bases and J lost 3, with 12 bases in between. The CDR3 loop spans 13 amino acids. The germline V gene encodes CDR1 MNHNS and CDR2 SASEGT. As DNA, the CDR3 is TGTGCCAGCAGGGGGGACGGCCGCTACGAGCAGTACTTC. Its protein is CASRGDGRYEQYF.

This clonotype was detected many times. V and J are TRBV6-6 and TRBJ2-7; D call uncertain. This CDR3 comprises 11 residues. V shed 3 bases and J shed 7 bases, with 7 bases lying between them. Germline CDR1 and CDR2: MNHNY and SVGAGI (reference sequence). CDR3 sequence: CASSYSLEQYF. CDR3 coding DNA: TGTGCCAGCAGTTATAGTCTAGAGCAGTACTTC.

V gene TRBV5-4 combines with J gene TRBJ1-2; possible D gene TRBD1, 5 bases. The V gene's germline CDR1 is SGHNT and CDR2 YYREEE (reference sequence). Trimming shortened V by 5 bases and J by 4 bases, and 12 bases separated the two germline ends. The CDR3 covers 13 residues. Written as DNA, the CDR3 is TGTGCCAGCAGACCAGGGCAGCTCTATGGCTACACCTTC. This gives the protein CASRPGQLYGYTF.

The chain has TRBV2 and TRBJ2-5, with 9 bases lining up with TRBD2. V dropped 4 bases and J dropped 5; count of bases not matched to a gene: 2. Looked up from germline, CDR1 is SNHLY and CDR2 is FYNNEI. The CDR3 extends over 13 amino acids. This CDR3 reads CASSASGDETQYF. The CDR3 DNA reads as TGTGCCAGCAGTGCTAGCGGGGATGAGACCCAGTACTTC.

This clonotype has a count of ten or more. This chain connects TRBV4-1 to TRBJ1-2; D is perhaps TRBD1 (5 bases). Germline loops: CDR1 MGHRA, CDR2 YSYEKL. Deletions cut 0 bases from V and 4 bases from J, with 9 bases between. This CDR3 comprises 14 residues. DNA of the CDR3: TGCGCCAGCAGCCAAGAATCGACAGTCTATGGCTACACCTTC. This translates into CASSQESTVYGYTF.